Given below is one T cell receptor beta chain in context. Antigen specificity is unknown. This likely comes from a read error, as the CDR3 has no conserved phenylalanine or tryptophan at its end. The CDR3 sequence is 12 residues long. Germline loops: CDR1 MGHRA, CDR2 YSYEKL. Clones were read by immunoSEQ multiplex PCR, and TCRdb kept only the in-frame ones, dropping some. The data show about 19,000 clones, about 89% seen once. This specimen belongs to a study of OX40 agonist ivuxolimab in advanced cancers. In the study overall: The patients received ivuxolimab by intravenous route every 2 weeks at 0.01 to 10 mg/kg.

At cycle 4 day 1, cycle 7 day 1, and baseline, blood was sampled. Findings and caveats of the study: Mean expanded clone counts were higher in CD8+ than CD4+ T cells. With doses of 0.1-3.0 mg/kg, partial responders showed among the lowest clonal expansion.

Source: CD4+ or CD8+ T cells sorted from blood, taken in a trial of the OX40 agonist ivuxolimab. This chain uses TRBV4-1 with TRBJ1-1; D unclear. The clonotype was recovered from an adult with an advanced solid tumor such as melanoma, head and neck, liver or kidney cancer. CDR3 sequence: CTSSQGRTEAFL. In DNA form, the CDR3 reads TGCACCAGCAGCCAAGGGAGGACTGAAGCTTTCCTT.